This entry lists 21 T cell receptor beta chains sequenced from one sample in a study of T-cell memory formation after mild COVID-19 (dated by TCRdb to the early 2020s). The library was produced with 5' RACE. The reads were generated on an Illumina NovaSeq 6000. TCRdb ran its own pipeline on the public reads, namely fastp trimming at Q25 and MiXCR clone calling, and kept in-frame beta chains. When rows share a CDR3 protein, they turn into one entry using the most common DNA and genes. The sample records approximately 260,000 distinct CDR3 sequences, 15% to 20% of which are singletons. The biggest ten clones account for about 21% of the sample. Sequencing was done on a sample of PBMCs or a T cell subset sorted from them (not recorded which). The receptors were sampled from a young man who had mild COVID-19 (a few samples of this study predate the infection). The sample titles of this study are shuffled in the database, so cell type and time point are left out; the donor was told from shared clones.

This clonotype was detected a few times. V is TRBV4-1 and J is TRBJ2-1; D might be TRBD2 (6 bases). The CDR3 has 16 residues. V shed 5 bases and J shed 4 bases, with 18 bases lying between them. In germline, CDR1 is MGHRA, CDR2 YSYEKL. CDR3 nucleotides: TGCGCCAGCAGCTGGCGTGGGACTTCCCAATACAATGAGCAGTTCTTC. Its protein is CASSWRGTSQYNEQFF.

This clonotype has ten or more counts. This chain joins TRBV29-1 and TRBJ1-3; 8 bases are a match to TRBD1. V was clipped by 7 bases and J by 6 bases; unmatched bases: 8. The CDR3 has 13 amino acids. Germline lookup yields CDR1 SQVTM and CDR2 ANQGSEA. The CDR3 here is CSAGGQGANTIYF. The CDR3 nucleotides read TGCAGCGCCGGCGGACAGGGCGCAAACACCATATATTTT.

The chain couples TRBV7-6 to TRBJ2-5, with D hard to call. The CDR3 totals 16 residues. Per germline, CDR1 SGHVS and CDR2 FNYEAQ. Trimming removed 6 bases at V and 1 base at J, with 18 bases between. The CDR3 DNA follows: TGTGCCAGCAGTCATCAGGCAGGACCTCTCCAAGAGACCCAGTACTTC. Translating gives CASSHQAGPLQETQYF.

This clonotype was recorded a few times. The V gene is TRBV7-3, the J gene TRBJ2-1; D is possibly TRBD2 (5 bases). The CDR3 loop spans 15 amino acids. Trimming removed 4 bases at V and 7 bases at J, with 17 bases between. Germline CDR1 reads SGHTA; CDR2 reads FQGTGA. The CDR3 nucleotides are TGTGCCAGCAGCTCCAGAGGGTCCGATGCAAATGAGCAGTTCTTC. Encoded protein: CASSSRGSDANEQFF.

This clonotype was seen just once. This chain connects TRBV5-1 to TRBJ2-3; 8 nucleotides match TRBD1. CDR1 and CDR2 (germline): SGHRS, YFSETQ. The CDR3 has 15 residues. V lost 4 bases, J lost 0 bases, and 4 bases stayed unmatched. The CDR3 DNA follows: TGCGCCAGCAGCATGACAGGGGAAAGCACAGATACGCAGTATTTT. Translated: CASSMTGESTDTQYF. The complete variable domain, with remaining parts taken from reference TRBV5-1 and TRBJ2-3, reads KAGVTQTPRYLIKTRGQQVTLSCSPISGHRSVSWYQQTPGQGLQFLFEYFSETQRNKGNFPGRFSGRQFSNSRSEMNVSTLELGDSALYLCASSMTGESTDTQYFGPGTRLTVL.

This clonotype showed up just a few times. The rearrangement joins TRBV20-1 to TRBJ2-1; D is possibly TRBD1 or TRBD2 (5 bases each). This CDR3 has 14 amino acids. V shed 1 base and J shed 5 bases, with 12 bases lying between them. Germline V lookup: CDR1 DFQATT, CDR2 SNEGSKA (reference sequence). CDR3 coding DNA: TGCAGTGCTAGAGCGAGGGGTCGACACAATGAGCAGTTCTTC. It encodes CSARARGRHNEQFF.

This clonotype was seen repeatedly, ten times or more. The gene calls are TRBV20-1 and TRBJ2-3, with D perhaps matching TRBD1 or TRBD2 (5 bases each). This CDR3 is 14 amino acids long. CDR1 DFQATT and CDR2 SNEGSKA come from the germline V gene (reference sequence). V lost 5 bases, J lost 0 bases, and 12 bases lay in between. The CDR3, as DNA: TGCAGTGCTCCTAACCGGGACAGCACAGATACGCAGTATTTT. Its translation is CSAPNRDSTDTQYF.

This clonotype was recorded at least ten times. V gene TRBV6-2 or TRBV6-3 combines with J gene TRBJ2-1; the match to TRBD1 covers 8 bases. Trimming at V came to 5 bases and at J to 8 bases, leaving 5 bases not matched to a gene. CDR3 length equals 13 residues. Germline-derived CDR1 and CDR2 are MNHEY and SVGEGT. CDR3 in DNA: TGTGCCAGCAGTCCCCGACAGGGGCATGAGCAGTTCTTC. It specifies CASSPRQGHEQFF.

This chain joins TRBV6-5 and TRBJ1-3; 9 bases align to TRBD1. V lost 2 bases to trimming and J lost 6 bases; unmatched junction nucleotides: 5. CDR1 is MNHEY, CDR2 SVGAGI, per germline. The CDR3 loop spans 15 amino acids. Here the CDR3 reads CASSYAGQGLNTIYF. The CDR3 DNA follows: TGTGCCAGCAGTTACGCGGGACAGGGTCTAAACACCATATATTTT.

This sequence joins TRBV7-9 and TRBJ2-1; 9 bases align to TRBD2. This CDR3 spans 17 amino acids. Germline V gene sequence: CDR1 SEHNR, CDR2 FQNEAQ (reference sequence). Trimming at V came to 5 bases and at J to 5 bases, leaving 13 bases not matched to a gene. The CDR3 sequence: CASSPRGGASRNNEQFF. CDR3 bases: TGTGCCAGCAGCCCACGCGGGGGGGCTAGCAGAAACAATGAGCAGTTCTTC.

This clonotype was seen only a few times. The V and J genes are TRBV7-2 and TRBJ2-7; TRBD1 aligns across 7 bases. The germline V gene encodes CDR1 SGHTA and CDR2 FQGNSA. V shed 6 bases, J shed 0 bases, and the junction held 5 bases outside the gene matches. The CDR3 length is 14 residues. The DNA for the CDR3 is TGTGCCAGCAGTCCCGGACAGGCCTCCTACGAGCAGTACGTC. Amino acid sequence: CASSPGQASYEQYV.

The chain uses TRBV19 and TRBJ2-5, with 8 bases lining up with TRBD1. The junction had 8 bases not matched to a gene; V was cut back by 5 bases and J by 0 bases. The CDR3 totals 16 residues. Germline CDR1 is LNHDA and CDR2 is SQIVND (reference sequence). CDR3 sequence (DNA): TGTGCCAGTAGTTTTGTGACAGGGGCCTACCAAGAGACCCAGTACTTC. Translated, it gives CASSFVTGAYQETQYF.

The V and J genes are TRBV24-1 and TRBJ2-1; 13 bases fit TRBD2. There are 16 residues in the CDR3. Trimming removed 3 bases from V and 4 bases from J; junction bases left unmatched: 2. Germline V gene lookup returns CDR1 KGHDR and CDR2 SFDVKD. CDR3 coding DNA: TGTGCCACCAGTGATCCGACTAGCGGGGGGTACAATGAGCAGTTCTTC. This gives the protein CATSDPTSGGYNEQFF.

The gene calls are TRBV5-4 and TRBJ2-3; 9 bases match TRBD2. There are 17 residues in the CDR3. Trimming cost V 1 base and J 5 bases; bases outside gene matches: 11. The germline V gene has CDR1 SGHNT and CDR2 YYREEE (reference sequence). The CDR3 DNA follows: TGTGCCAGCAGCTTGTTTGTCGGCGGGGGGGCCATAGATACGCAGTATTTT. It specifies CASSLFVGGGAIDTQYF. The full variable domain, rest sourced from reference TRBV5-4 and TRBJ2-3, is ETGVTQSPTHLIKTRGQQVTLRCSSQSGHNTVSWYQQALGQGPQFIFQYYREEENGRGNFPPRFSGLQFPNYSSELNVNALELDDSALYLCASSLFVGGGAIDTQYFGPGTRLTVL.

This chain connects TRBV6-1 to TRBJ1-5, with D tentatively TRBD1 (5 bases). Germline V gene data show CDR1 as MNHNS and CDR2 as SASEGT. The CDR3 has 14 amino acids. V was shortened by 1 base and J by 5 bases, with 9 bases between the two germline ends. CDR3 residues: CASSEDRLYQPQHF. The CDR3 bases are TGTGCCAGCAGTGAAGACAGGTTGTATCAGCCCCAGCATTTT.

Only a few counts were recorded for this clonotype. V is TRBV30 and J is TRBJ1-4; D is possibly TRBD1 (5 bases). Germline V gene sequence: CDR1 GTSNPN, CDR2 SVGIG (reference sequence). The CDR3 is made up of 16 amino acids. The germline V and J ends were trimmed by 6 bases and 7 bases, with 24 bases remaining between them. The CDR3 DNA is TGTGCCTGCCGCCCCCGTCCCAGGGTAGCAGTTGAAAAACTGTTTTTT. Its protein is CACRPRPRVAVEKLFF.

The J gene is TRBJ2-2, the V gene TRBV2, with D perhaps TRBD2 (6 bases). The CDR3 covers 16 residues. Germline V lookup: CDR1 SNHLY, CDR2 FYNNEI. The germline V and J ends were trimmed by 2 bases and 5 bases, with 15 bases remaining between them. The CDR3 nucleotides are TGTGCCAGCAGTGAACTGGATGGGAGGTATACCGGGGAGCTGTTTTTT. It yields the protein CASSELDGRYTGELFF. Using reference TRBV2 and TRBJ2-2 for the parts outside the CDR3, the full variable domain is EPEVTQTPSHQVTQMGQEVILRCVPISNHLYFYWYRQILGQKVEFLVSFYNNEISEKSEIFDDQFSVERPDGSNFTLKIRSTKLEDSAMYFCASSELDGRYTGELFFGEGSRLTVL.

This clonotype was counted a few times. The chain couples TRBV7-6 to TRBJ1-3; D call uncertain. The CDR3 spans 15 residues. Germline V lookup: CDR1 SGHVS, CDR2 FNYEAQ. Trimming took off 1 base at V and 1 base at J, with 8 bases between the two ends. The CDR3 nucleotides are TGTGCCAGCAGCTTAGTAAACTTTTCTGGAAACACCATATATTTT. Translation gives CASSLVNFSGNTIYF.

This clonotype was seen a handful of times. The chain combines TRBV4-3 with TRBJ2-5; tentatively, D is TRBD1 (5 bases). With 0 bases removed from V and 2 bases from J, the gap between germline ends came to 10 bases. Germline V gene data show CDR1 as LGHNA and CDR2 as YSLEER. The CDR3 loop spans 15 amino acids. CDR3 region: CASSQDGATQETQYF. For the CDR3, the DNA is TGCGCCAGCAGCCAAGATGGGGCAACTCAAGAGACCCAGTACTTC.

The chain joins TRBV7-9 to TRBJ1-6; perhaps TRBD1 as D (5 bases). Per germline, CDR1 SEHNR and CDR2 FQNEAQ (reference sequence). The CDR3 consists of 17 residues. Trimming left V 2 bases short and J 8 bases short, with 19 bases between. DNA for the CDR3: TGTGCCAGCAGCTTAAACGGGGCAGGTCCGGAATATTCACCCCTCCACTTT. Translation: CASSLNGAGPEYSPLHF.

This clonotype was seen a few times. The V call is TRBV29-1, the J call TRBJ2-4, with a possible D match to TRBD1 (6 bases). Trimming pared 1 base from V and 3 bases from J, leaving 7 bases between. The germline CDR1 and CDR2 sequences are SQVTM and ANQGSEA. The CDR3 has 13 amino acids. This CDR3 is CSVEVGGKNIQYF. CDR3 in DNA: TGCAGCGTTGAAGTAGGGGGCAAAAACATTCAGTACTTC.